This T cell receptor (beta chain) was identified during a study of T cells after yellow fever vaccination (dated by TCRdb to the late 2010s). About the full investigation: Libraries from fractions with low cell numbers were prepared with the SMART-Seq v4 Ultra Low Input RNA kit. To track T-cell clones before and after primary and booster YFV17D yellow fever vaccination, bulk TCR alpha and beta repertoires were sequenced longitudinally. Blood samples were taken at several timepoints before and after primary and secondary immunization, and bulk PBMC replicates and cell subsets were isolated. Two healthy male donors made up the cohort, one aged 18 to 29 years and the other aged 30 to 40 years.

This clonotype came up a few times. The antigen this receptor binds is unknown. No base-level quality is on record; no much larger clone is a single base apart. The paper's findings and limits, for the study overall: FACS-sorted repertoires could contain abundant contaminating clonotypes from the bulk population, so computational filtering was required. Most clones expanded after primary vaccination were re-detected after the booster (96% of CD4 and around 88% of CD8), suggesting broad memory maintenance. The secondary T-cell response was found to be weaker but faster than the primary response, with a peak reached on day 5 rather than on day 15. The study included only two donors, which limits how far the findings can be generalized. A small share of clonotypes was detected in both CD4 and CD8 compartments, with the overlap likely arising from convergent recombination.

The CDR3 holds 13 amino acids from the cysteine to the phenylalanine. Left in the record is the CDR3 DNA by itself, 39 bases read in frame from the first base. CDR1 and CDR2 were assigned from the germline V gene as SGHTA and FQGNSA. V and J lose 5 bases and 9 bases, and a span of 11 bases separates them. What this sample's treatment or condition label stands for: live attenuated yellow fever vaccine strain. A standard Ficoll-Paque protocol was used to isolate PBMCs from peripheral blood. Dynabeads CD4 and CD8 positive selection kits were used to isolate CD4 and CD8 T-cell fractions. RNA was extracted with TriZol from bulk PBMCs, CD4 and CD8 fractions, and dextramer-positive and dextramer-negative fractions. Sequenced on an Illumina NovaSeq 6000. Synthesis of TCR cDNA relied on 5'RACE template switching, a step that introduced a universal primer site along with unique molecular identifiers. Priming of cDNA synthesis was performed from both the TCR alpha and TCR beta constant segments. Library amplification involved two PCR steps, and the second step added sample barcodes and sequencing adapters. Sequencing of libraries was performed on Illumina HiSeq 2500 (2x100 bp) or NovaSeq (2x150 bp). Per the authors' processing: MIGEC was used to demultiplex reads and collapse the reads into UMI consensus sequences, and MiXCR was used for V(D)J alignment. Vaccine-responding clonotypes were identified with edgeR using replicate PBMC samples, with FDR below 0.01 and a log2 fold change above 5 up to day 15 being required. Each bulk clonotype received a CD4 or CD8 identity based on whether the sequenced CD4 or CD8 repertoire contained that clonotype at higher abundance. In-frame beta chains were kept once TCRdb had trimmed the public reads at Q25 with fastp and called clones with MiXCR. Each CDR3 protein appears once, grouped with its most common genes and DNA. The V and J calls here are based on TCRdb, not the publication. The table for this sample lists a few hundred thousand distinct CDR3 sequences; 8.7% of them were counted only once. About 3.7% of the sample rests with the top ten.

This sequence uses TRBV7-2 and TRBJ1-6, with TRBD1 as a weak D call on 5 bases. The clonotype was recovered from a man between 18 and 29 years old who received the YFV17D yellow fever vaccine. The sequenced sample was CD4+ T cells sorted from PBMCs, obtained 5 days after the yellow fever booster vaccination. The CDR3 loop reads CASSPGASSPLHF. The nucleotides read TGTGCCAGCAGCCCCGGGGCATCTTCACCCCTCCACTTT.